The rows below give T cell receptor beta chains drawn from one sample of a study of CD8 T cells in ankylosing spondylitis. TCRdb processed the 5' RACE reads anew with MiXCR; each CDR3 protein has one entry. The sample holds approximately 520,000 distinct CDR3 sequences; about 5.4% are singletons and the top ten take under 4.5%. The material sequenced was blood, either unsorted or a sorted T cell fraction (not recorded which). Receptor source: a male donor with ankylosing spondylitis. Each CDR3 is given with its conserved first and last residue.

TRBJ2-2,TRBV5-1,CASSSTSGTSGTNTGELFF
TRBJ2-4,TRBV5-5,CASSLAGAKNIQYF
TRBJ2-2,TRBV11-3,CASSFDQGATGELFF
TRBJ1-2,TRBV5-4,CASSLQLLNYGYTF
TRBJ2-3,TRBV2,CASEAGDTQYF
TRBJ2-1,TRBV28,CASIYSGSSYNEQFF
TRBJ2-1,TRBV7-8,CASQRTSGRDNEQFF
TRBJ1-1,TRBV7-9,CASSFPRDRNSEAFF
TRBJ2-3,TRBV6-5,CASSYGPQADTQYF
TRBJ2-5,TRBV30,CAWRVMGETQYF
TRBJ1-6,TRBV5-4,CASSLGLGISSYNSPLHF
TRBJ1-2,TRBV20-1,CSATRRRDRGLGYTF
TRBJ2-7,TRBV3-1,CASSQLLARLYEQYF
TRBJ2-2,TRBV11-1,CASSRRGTSAVNTGELFF
TRBJ2-7,TRBV5-1,CASTGTEFYEQYF